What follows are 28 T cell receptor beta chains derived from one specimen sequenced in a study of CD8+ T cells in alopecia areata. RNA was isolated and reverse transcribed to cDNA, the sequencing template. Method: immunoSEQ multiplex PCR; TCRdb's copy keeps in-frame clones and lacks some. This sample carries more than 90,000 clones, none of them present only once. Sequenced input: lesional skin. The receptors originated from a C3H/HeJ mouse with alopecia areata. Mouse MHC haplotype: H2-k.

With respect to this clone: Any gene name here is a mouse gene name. The covered CDR3 bases are TGCACCTGCAGTGCAGCCGACAGGGGTGGCAACGAA. This translates into CTCSAADRGGNE. From start to end, the CDR3 is CTCSAADRGGNERLFF. The J gene is TRBJ1-4, the V gene TRBV1; 8 positions agree with TRBD1. Sequencing ends 4 residues short of the CDR3 end; the germline J gene provides the rest. The CDR3 length is 16 residues. The J segment lost 4 bases and the V segment lost 1 base, leaving 5 bases of the junction unmatched. CDR1 and CDR2 from the germline V gene are NSQYPW and LRSPGD (reference sequence).

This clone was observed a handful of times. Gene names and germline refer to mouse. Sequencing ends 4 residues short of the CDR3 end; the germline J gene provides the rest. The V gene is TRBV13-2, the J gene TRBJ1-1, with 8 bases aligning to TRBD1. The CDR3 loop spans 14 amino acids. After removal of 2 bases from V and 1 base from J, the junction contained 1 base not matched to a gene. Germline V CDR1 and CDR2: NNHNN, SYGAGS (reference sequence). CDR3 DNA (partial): TGTGCCAGCGGTGACGGACAGGGAAACACA. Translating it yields CASGDGQGNT. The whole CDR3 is CASGDGQGNTEVFF.

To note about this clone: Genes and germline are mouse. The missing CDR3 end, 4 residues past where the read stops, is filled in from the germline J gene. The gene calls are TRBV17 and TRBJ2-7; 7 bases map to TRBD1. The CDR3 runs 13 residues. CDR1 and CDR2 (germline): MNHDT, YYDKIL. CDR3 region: CASSRPDRYEQYF. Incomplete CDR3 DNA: TGTGCTAGCAGTAGACCGGACAGGTAT. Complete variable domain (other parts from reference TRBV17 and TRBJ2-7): DTTVKQNPRYKLARVGKPVNLICSQTMNHDTMYWYQKKPNQAPKLLLFYYDKILNREADTFEKFQSSRPNNSFCSLYIGSAGLEYSAMYLCASSRPDRYEQYFGPGTRLTVL.

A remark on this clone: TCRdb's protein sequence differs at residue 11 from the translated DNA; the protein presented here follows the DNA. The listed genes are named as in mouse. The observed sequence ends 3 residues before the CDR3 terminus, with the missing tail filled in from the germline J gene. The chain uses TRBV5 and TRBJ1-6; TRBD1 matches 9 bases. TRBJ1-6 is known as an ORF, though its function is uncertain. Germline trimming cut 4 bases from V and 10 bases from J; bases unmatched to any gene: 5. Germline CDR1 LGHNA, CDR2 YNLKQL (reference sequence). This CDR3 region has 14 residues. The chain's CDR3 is CASSPDRGSSPLYF. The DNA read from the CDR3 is TGTGCCAGCAGCCCAGACAGGGGGAGCTCGCCC.

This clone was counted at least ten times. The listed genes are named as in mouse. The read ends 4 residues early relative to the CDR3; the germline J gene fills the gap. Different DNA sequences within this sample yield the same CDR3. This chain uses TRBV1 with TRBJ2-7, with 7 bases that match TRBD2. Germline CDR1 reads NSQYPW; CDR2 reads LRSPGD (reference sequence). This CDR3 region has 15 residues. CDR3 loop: CTCSADLLGVYEQYF. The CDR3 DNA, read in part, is TGCACCTGCAGTGCAGATCTGCTGGGGGTATAT.

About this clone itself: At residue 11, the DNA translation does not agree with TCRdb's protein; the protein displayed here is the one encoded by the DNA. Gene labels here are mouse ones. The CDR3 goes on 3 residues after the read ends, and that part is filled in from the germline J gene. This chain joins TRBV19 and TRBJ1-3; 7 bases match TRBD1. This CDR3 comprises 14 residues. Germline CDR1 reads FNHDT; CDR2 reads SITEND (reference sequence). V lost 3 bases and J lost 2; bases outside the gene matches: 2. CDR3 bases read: TGTGCCAGCAGTAAGGGGGCCGCTGGAAATACG. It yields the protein CASSKGAAGNT. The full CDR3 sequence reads CASSKGAAGNTLYF.

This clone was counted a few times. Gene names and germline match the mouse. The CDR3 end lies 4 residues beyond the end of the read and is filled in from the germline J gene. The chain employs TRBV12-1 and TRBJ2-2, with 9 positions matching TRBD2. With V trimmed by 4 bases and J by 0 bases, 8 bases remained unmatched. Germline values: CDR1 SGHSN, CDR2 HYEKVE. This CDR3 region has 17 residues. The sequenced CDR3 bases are TGTGCCAGCTCGCTCACCGGGACTGGGACAAACACCGGG. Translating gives CASSLTGTGTNTG. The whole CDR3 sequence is CASSLTGTGTNTGQLYF.

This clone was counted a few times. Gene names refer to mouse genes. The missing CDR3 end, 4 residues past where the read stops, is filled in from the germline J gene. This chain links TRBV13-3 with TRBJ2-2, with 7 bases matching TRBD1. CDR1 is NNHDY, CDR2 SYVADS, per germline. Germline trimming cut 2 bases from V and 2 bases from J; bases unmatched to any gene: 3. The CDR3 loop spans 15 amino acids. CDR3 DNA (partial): TGTGCCAGCAGTGAAAGACAGGGCAACACCGGG. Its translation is CASSERQGNTG. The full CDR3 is CASSERQGNTGQLYF.

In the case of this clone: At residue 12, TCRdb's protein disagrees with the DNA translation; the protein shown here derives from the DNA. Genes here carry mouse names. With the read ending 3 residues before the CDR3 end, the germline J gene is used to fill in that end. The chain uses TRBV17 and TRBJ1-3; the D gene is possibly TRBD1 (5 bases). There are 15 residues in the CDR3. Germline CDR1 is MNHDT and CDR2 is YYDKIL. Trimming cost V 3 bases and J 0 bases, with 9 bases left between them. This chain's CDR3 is CASSRDINSGNTLYF. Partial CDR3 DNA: TGTGCTAGCAGTAGGGACATAAATTCTGGAAATACG. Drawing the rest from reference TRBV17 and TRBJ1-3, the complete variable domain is DTTVKQNPRYKLARVGKPVNLICSQTMNHDTMYWYQKKPNQAPKLLLFYYDKILNREADTFEKFQSSRPNNSFCSLYIGSAGLEYSAMYLCASSRDINSGNTLYFGEGSRLIVV.

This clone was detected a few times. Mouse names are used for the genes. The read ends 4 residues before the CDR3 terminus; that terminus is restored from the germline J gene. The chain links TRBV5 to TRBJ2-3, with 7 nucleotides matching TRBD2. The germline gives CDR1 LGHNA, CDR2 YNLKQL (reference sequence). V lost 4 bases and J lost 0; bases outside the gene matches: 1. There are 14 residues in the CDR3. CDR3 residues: CASSLWGSAETLYF. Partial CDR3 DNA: TGTGCCAGCAGCCTCTGGGGGAGTGCAGAA.

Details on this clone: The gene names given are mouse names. The CDR3 loop is CASRPTGGYAEQFF. The DNA read from the CDR3 is TGTGCTAGCAGGCCGACAGGGGGCTATGCT. The genes are TRBV17 and TRBJ2-1, with 9 bases fitting TRBD1. The CDR3 end falls 4 residues outside the read, so it is completed with the germline J gene. V shed 6 bases, J shed 3 bases, and the junction held 3 bases outside the gene matches. This CDR3 is built from 14 residues. Germline values: CDR1 MNHDT, CDR2 YYDKIL.

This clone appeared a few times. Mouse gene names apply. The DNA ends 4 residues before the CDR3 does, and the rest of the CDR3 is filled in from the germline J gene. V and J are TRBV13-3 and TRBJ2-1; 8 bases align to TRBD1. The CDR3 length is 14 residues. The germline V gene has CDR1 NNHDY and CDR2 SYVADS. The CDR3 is CASSRDRSWAEQFF. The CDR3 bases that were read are TGTGCCAGCAGTAGGGACAGGTCTTGGGCT.

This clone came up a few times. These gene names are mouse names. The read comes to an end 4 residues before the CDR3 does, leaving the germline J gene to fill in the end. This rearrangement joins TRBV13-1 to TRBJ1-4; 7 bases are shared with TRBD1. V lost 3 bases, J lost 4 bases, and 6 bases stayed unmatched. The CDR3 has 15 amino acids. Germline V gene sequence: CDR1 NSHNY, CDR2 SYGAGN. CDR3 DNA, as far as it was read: TGTGCCAGCAGTGGGCGACAGGGTGGCAACGAA. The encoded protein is CASSGRQGGNE. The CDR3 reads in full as CASSGRQGGNERLFF.

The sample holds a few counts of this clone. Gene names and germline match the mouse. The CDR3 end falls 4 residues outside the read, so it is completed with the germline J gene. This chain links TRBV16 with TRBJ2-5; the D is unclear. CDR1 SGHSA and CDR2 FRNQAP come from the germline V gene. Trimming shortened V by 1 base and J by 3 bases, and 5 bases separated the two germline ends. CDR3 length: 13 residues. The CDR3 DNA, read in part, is TGTGCAAGCAGCTTAGCAAATCAAGAC. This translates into CASSLANQD. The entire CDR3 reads CASSLANQDTQYF.

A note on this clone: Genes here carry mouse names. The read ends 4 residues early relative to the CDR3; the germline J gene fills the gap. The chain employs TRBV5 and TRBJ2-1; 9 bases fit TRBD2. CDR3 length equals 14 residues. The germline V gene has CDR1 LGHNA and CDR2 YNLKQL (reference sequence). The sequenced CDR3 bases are TGTGCCAGCAGCCAAGATCTGGGGGGGGCT. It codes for CASSQDLGGA. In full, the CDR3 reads CASSQDLGGAEQFF.

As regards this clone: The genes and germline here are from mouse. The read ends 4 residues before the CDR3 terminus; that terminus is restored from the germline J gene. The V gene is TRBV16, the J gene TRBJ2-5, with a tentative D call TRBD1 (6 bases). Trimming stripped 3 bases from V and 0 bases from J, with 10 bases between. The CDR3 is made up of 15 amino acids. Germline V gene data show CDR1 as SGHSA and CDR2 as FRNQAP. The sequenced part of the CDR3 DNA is TGTGCAAGCAGCTTTGGGACAATTAACCAAGAC. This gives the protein CASSFGTINQD. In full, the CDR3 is CASSFGTINQDTQYF. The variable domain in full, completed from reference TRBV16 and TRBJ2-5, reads NAGVIQTPRHKVTGKGQEATLWCEPISGHSAVFWYRQTIVQGLEFLTYFRNQAPIDDSGMPKERFSAQMPNQSHSTLKIQSTQPQDSAVYLCASSFGTINQDTQYFGPGTRLLVL.

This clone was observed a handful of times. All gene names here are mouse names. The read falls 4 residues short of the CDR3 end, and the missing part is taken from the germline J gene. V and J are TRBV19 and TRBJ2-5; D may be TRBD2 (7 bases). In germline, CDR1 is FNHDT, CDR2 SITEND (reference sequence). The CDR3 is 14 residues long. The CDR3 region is CASAGGGRGDTQYF. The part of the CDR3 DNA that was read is TGTGCCAGCGCCGGAGGGGGGCGTGGGGAC.

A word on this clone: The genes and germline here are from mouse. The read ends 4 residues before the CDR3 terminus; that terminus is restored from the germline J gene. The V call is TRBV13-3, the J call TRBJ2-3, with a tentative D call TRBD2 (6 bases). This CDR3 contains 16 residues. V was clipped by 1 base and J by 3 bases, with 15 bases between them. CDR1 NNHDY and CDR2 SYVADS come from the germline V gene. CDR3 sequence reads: CASSDPARGDAETLYF. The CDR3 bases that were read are TGTGCCAGCAGTGATCCCGCACGGGGGGACGCAGAA.

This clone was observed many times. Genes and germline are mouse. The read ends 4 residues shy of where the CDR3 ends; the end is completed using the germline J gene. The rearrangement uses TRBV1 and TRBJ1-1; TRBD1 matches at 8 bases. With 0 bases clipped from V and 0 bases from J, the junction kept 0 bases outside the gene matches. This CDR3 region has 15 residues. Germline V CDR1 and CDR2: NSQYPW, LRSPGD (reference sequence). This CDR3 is CTCSAEGQANTEVFF. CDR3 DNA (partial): TGCACCTGCAGTGCAGAGGGACAGGCAAACACA. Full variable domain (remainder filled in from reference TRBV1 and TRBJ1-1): VTLLEQNPRWRLVPRGQAVNLRCILKNSQYPWMSWYQQDLQKQLQWLFTLRSPGDKEVKSLPGADYLATRVTDTELRLQVANMSQGRTLYCTCSAEGQANTEVFFGKGTRLTVV.

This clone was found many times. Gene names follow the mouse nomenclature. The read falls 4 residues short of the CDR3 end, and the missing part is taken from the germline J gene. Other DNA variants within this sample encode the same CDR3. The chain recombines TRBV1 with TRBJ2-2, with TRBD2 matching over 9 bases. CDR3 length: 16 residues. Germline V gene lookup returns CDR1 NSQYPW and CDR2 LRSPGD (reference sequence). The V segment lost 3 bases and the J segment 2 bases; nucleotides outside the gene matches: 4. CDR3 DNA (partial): TGCACCTGCAGTGCCAACTGGGGGGCGAACACCGGG. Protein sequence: CTCSANWGANTG. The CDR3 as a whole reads CTCSANWGANTGQLYF.

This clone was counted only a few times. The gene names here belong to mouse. The CDR3 here is CASSLGGAPGAETLYF. CDR3 DNA (partial): TGTGCCAGCAGTCTTGGGGGGGCGCCAGGTGCAGAA. V gene TRBV19 combines with J gene TRBJ2-3, with 9 bases identical to TRBD2. The read is 4 residues too short to cover the CDR3 end, so that end is filled in from the germline J gene. V was pared by 4 bases and J by 1 base, with 7 bases of the junction left unmatched. CDR1 and CDR2 from the germline V gene are FNHDT and SITEND (reference sequence). CDR3 length equals 16 residues.

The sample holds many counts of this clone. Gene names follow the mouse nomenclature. Partial CDR3 DNA: TGTGCCAGCAGTGATGCAAGTGGGGACTCCTAT. This encodes CASSDASGDSY. The whole CDR3 protein is CASSDASGDSYEQYF. The chain uses TRBV13-3 and TRBJ2-7; tentative D call: TRBD2 (5 bases). The read finishes 4 residues shy of the CDR3 end, and the germline J gene is used to complete it. Trimming stripped 0 bases from V and 0 bases from J, with 10 bases between. This CDR3 is built from 15 residues. The germline V gene encodes CDR1 NNHDY and CDR2 SYVADS.

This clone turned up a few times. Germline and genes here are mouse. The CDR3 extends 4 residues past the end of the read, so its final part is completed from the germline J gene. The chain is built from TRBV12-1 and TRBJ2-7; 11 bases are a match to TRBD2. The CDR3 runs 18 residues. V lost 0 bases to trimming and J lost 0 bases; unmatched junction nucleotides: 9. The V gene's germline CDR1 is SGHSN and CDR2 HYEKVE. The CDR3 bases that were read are TGTGCCAGCTCTCTCGCGGGACTGGGGGTACTAAGCTCCTAT. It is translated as CASSLAGLGVLSSY. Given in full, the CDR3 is CASSLAGLGVLSSYEQYF.

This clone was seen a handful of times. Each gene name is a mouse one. Partial CDR3 DNA: TGCACCTGCAGTGCAAAATGGACAGCAAACACA. The encoded protein is CTCSAKWTANT. The entire CDR3 sequence reads CTCSAKWTANTEVFF. V and J are TRBV1 and TRBJ1-1; a possible D gene is TRBD1 (6 bases). The read ends 4 residues early relative to the CDR3; the germline J gene fills the gap. Germline V CDR1 and CDR2: NSQYPW, LRSPGD (reference sequence). CDR3 length equals 15 residues. The ends were cut back, 2 bases at V and 0 bases at J, with 10 bases in the middle.

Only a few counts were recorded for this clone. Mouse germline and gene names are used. The sequenced CDR3 bases are TGTGCCAGCAGTGATGGGAGGGGGCGAAACACA. Its translation is CASSDGRGRNT. The complete CDR3 reads CASSDGRGRNTEVFF. V usage is TRBV13-3 and J usage is TRBJ1-1, with 7 bases that match TRBD1. Read data end 4 residues before the CDR3 end; the end is taken from the germline J gene. The CDR3 extends over 15 amino acids. Germline V gene lookup returns CDR1 NNHDY and CDR2 SYVADS. V was clipped by 0 bases and J by 1 base; unmatched bases: 3.

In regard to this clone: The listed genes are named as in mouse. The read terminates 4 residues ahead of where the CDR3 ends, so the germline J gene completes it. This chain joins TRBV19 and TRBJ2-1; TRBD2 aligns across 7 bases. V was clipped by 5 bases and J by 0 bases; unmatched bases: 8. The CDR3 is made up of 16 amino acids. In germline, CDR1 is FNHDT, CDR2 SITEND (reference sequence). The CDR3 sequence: CASRPHGGSNYAEQFF. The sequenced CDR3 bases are TGTGCCAGCAGGCCCCATGGGGGGAGTAACTATGCT.

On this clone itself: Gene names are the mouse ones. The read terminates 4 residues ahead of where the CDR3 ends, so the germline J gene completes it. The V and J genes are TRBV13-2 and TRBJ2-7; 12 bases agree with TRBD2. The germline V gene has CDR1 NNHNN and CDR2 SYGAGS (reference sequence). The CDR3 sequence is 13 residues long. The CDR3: CASGRDWGDEQYF. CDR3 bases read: TGTGCCAGCGGACGGGACTGGGGGGAT.

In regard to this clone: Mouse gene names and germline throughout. The CDR3 DNA, read in part, is TGCACCTGCAGTGCAGACAGGGGGCGCCCAGAC. Translated, it gives CTCSADRGRPD. The full CDR3 protein is CTCSADRGRPDTQYF. The rearrangement links TRBV1 to TRBJ2-5, with 8 positions matching TRBD1. The read stops 4 residues short of the end of the CDR3; the missing end is completed from the germline J gene. Germline CDR1 is NSQYPW and CDR2 is LRSPGD (reference sequence). The CDR3 sequence is 15 residues long.